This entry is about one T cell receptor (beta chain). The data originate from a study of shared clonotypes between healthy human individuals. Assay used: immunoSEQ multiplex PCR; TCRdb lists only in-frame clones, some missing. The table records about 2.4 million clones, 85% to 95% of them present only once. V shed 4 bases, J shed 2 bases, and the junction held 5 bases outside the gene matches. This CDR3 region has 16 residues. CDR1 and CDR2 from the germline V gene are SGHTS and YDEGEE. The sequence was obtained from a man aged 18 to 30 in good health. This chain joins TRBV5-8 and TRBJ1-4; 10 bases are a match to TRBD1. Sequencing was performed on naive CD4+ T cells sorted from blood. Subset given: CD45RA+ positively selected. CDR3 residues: CASSPGQGVTNEKLFF. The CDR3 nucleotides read TGTGCCAGCAGCCCCGGACAGGGGGTTACTAATGAAAAACTGTTTTTT.